This TCR beta chain was obtained from a study of T cells in Graves' hyperthyroidism and ophthalmopathy. Amplified TCR beta CDR3 regions came from RNA transcripts. First-round RT-PCR with HTBI primers amplified the TCR CDR3 region. TCRdb used MiXCR to reprocess the multiplex PCR reads, holding one entry per CDR3 protein. The table includes about 350,000 distinct CDR3 sequences, 12% to 15% detected once. General observations from the study: In validation, the model predicted ophthalmopathy. These predictions came a median about 6.5 months before onset. Stable hyperthyroidism was separated from ophthalmopathy by a model based on 13 V-J features.

Clinical symptoms, serum thyroxine and TRAb, thyroid ultrasound and orbital computed tomography were used for the diagnoses. Between the trimmed V and J ends, which lost 5 bases and 3 bases, there was a span of 11 bases. This CDR3 region has 14 residues. This clonotype was detected ten times or more. Its antigen remains unknown. The chain uses TRBV12-3 or TRBV12-4 and TRBJ1-5; the D is unclear. The sequenced sample consisted of blood. The origin of this receptor is a woman aged 60-75 years with Graves' ophthalmopathy. This chain's CDR3 is CASSHDTYNQPQHF. The CDR3 DNA is TGTGCCAGCAGTCACGACACTTACAATCAGCCCCAGCATTTT.